What follows are 18 T cell receptor beta chains derived from one specimen sequenced in a study of T cell changes during pregnancy in multiple sclerosis. Using immunoSEQ multiplex PCR, the repertoire was profiled, and TCRdb retains in-frame clones only, with some absent. The sample records roughly 93,000 clones, about 91% being singletons. Sequenced material: peripheral blood, taken after pregnancy. All receptors come from a female donor in good health, enrolled as a control in a pregnancy study.

This sequence joins TRBV10-3 and TRBJ2-7, with a tentative D call TRBD1 (6 bases). The CDR3 totals 16 residues. Per the germline V gene, CDR1 is ENHRY and CDR2 is SYGVKD. V was cut by 0 bases and J by 2 bases, with 14 bases left in between. CDR3 DNA sequence: TGTGCCATCAGTGAGTCCTTGGGGGCACGACCCTACGAGCAGTACTTC. Protein sequence: CAISESLGARPYEQYF.

The rearrangement joins TRBV18 to TRBJ1-1, with unresolved D. V was cut by 2 bases and J by 3 bases, with 16 bases left in between. Germline CDR1 and CDR2: KGHSH and LQKENI. There are 16 residues in the CDR3. The CDR3 DNA reads TGTGCCAGCTCACCAAGTATCGGTGAGATTTACACTGAAGCTTTCTTT. Amino acids: CASSPSIGEIYTEAFF.

This chain uses TRBV2 with TRBJ2-2; maybe TRBD2 (5 bases). The germline V gene has CDR1 SNHLY and CDR2 FYNNEI. V shed 6 bases and J shed 6 bases, with 17 bases lying between them. This CDR3 has 15 amino acids. This CDR3 reads CASRDVATDSGELFF. As DNA, the CDR3 is TGTGCCAGCAGGGACGTAGCGACGGACTCCGGGGAGCTGTTTTTT.

V is TRBV5-1 and J is TRBJ2-3, with TRBD2 matching over 7 bases. This CDR3 comprises 14 residues. The V and J ends lost 4 bases and 4 bases, in that order; junction bases with no gene match: 6. Germline CDR1 is SGHRS and CDR2 is YFSETQ. The CDR3 loop is CASSAGGLADTQYF. Written as DNA, the CDR3 is TGCGCCAGCAGCGCGGGCGGACTAGCAGATACGCAGTATTTT.

This chain uses TRBV6-1 with TRBJ1-5; D uncertain. CDR3 length: 14 residues. Between the trimmed V and J ends, which lost 4 bases and 2 bases, there was a span of 9 bases. The germline gives CDR1 MNHNS, CDR2 SASEGT. The DNA of the CDR3 is TGTGCCAGCAGTGGAGGGTTCCGCAATCAGCCCCAGCATTTT. It translates to CASSGGFRNQPQHF.

CDR3 protein: CASSPTGTGADTQYF. The CDR3 DNA reads as TGTGCCAGCAGCCCGACCGGGACAGGGGCCGATACGCAGTATTTT. This sequence joins TRBV5-6 and TRBJ2-3; 10 nucleotides line up with TRBD1. The V gene's germline CDR1 is SGHDT and CDR2 YYEEEE. V lost 4 bases and J lost 6; bases outside the gene matches: 8. The CDR3 consists of 15 residues.

The chain is built from TRBV10-3 and TRBJ1-2; TRBD1 is a possible D gene (5 bases). V was pared by 0 bases and J by 3 bases, with 8 bases between. The CDR3 length is 14 residues. Germline CDR1 and CDR2: ENHRY and SYGVKD. The CDR3 region is CAISESGGYYGYTF. The CDR3 coding sequence is TGTGCCATCAGTGAGTCGGGGGGGTACTATGGCTACACCTTC.

This chain uses TRBV7-6 with TRBJ2-2; D call uncertain. From germline, CDR1 is SGHVS and CDR2 FNYEAQ. V was clipped by 6 bases and J by 6 bases, with 11 bases between them. The CDR3 contains 13 residues. The CDR3 region is CASSQIGSGELFF. In nucleotides, the CDR3 is TGTGCCAGCAGTCAGATCGGGTCCGGGGAGCTGTTTTTT.

The genes are TRBV9 and TRBJ2-6; D is undetermined. This CDR3 contains 15 residues. V lost 0 bases and J 10 bases, leaving 14 bases between the germline ends. Germline CDR1 reads SGDLS; CDR2 reads YYNGEE. The CDR3 here is CASSVALGQTNVLTF. CDR3 bases: TGTGCCAGCAGCGTAGCTCTTGGGCAGACGAACGTCCTGACTTTC.

The gene calls are TRBV7-8 and TRBJ1-2; possibly TRBD1 for D (5 bases). V was pared by 8 bases and J by 6 bases, with 19 bases between. The CDR3 spans 14 residues. Germline CDR1 and CDR2: SGHVS and FQNEAQ. The CDR3 loop reads CASGPPGKTNGYTF. CDR3 sequence (DNA): TGTGCCAGCGGACCGCCAGGGAAAACTAATGGCTACACCTTC.

DNA for the CDR3: TGCGCCAGCGCCGGGACAGGGAAATTCCTCTATGGCTACACCTTC. Translated: CASAGTGKFLYGYTF. The gene calls are TRBV5-1 and TRBJ1-2, with 9 bases lining up with TRBD1. Germline-derived CDR1 and CDR2 are SGHRS and YFSETQ. CDR3 length equals 15 residues. Trimming took 7 bases from V and 4 from J; bases not matched to a gene: 11.

The rearrangement joins TRBV7-8 to TRBJ2-5; possible D gene TRBD2, 6 bases. Germline V gives CDR1 SGHVS, CDR2 FQNEAQ. V was shortened by 1 base and J by 2 bases, with 26 bases between the two germline ends. CDR3 length: 20 residues. DNA of the CDR3: TGTGCCAGCAGCTTAGTTGGCAGGGAGGCTATAGTTCGACTACAAGAGACCCAGTACTTC. Residues: CASSLVGREAIVRLQETQYF.

This chain links TRBV19 with TRBJ1-4; TRBD1 aligns across 9 bases. The V and J ends lost 3 bases and 5 bases, in that order; junction bases with no gene match: 4. The CDR3 totals 15 residues. Germline CDR1 reads LNHDA; CDR2 reads SQIVND (reference sequence). The CDR3 region has the DNA TGTGCCAGTAGTATCCCCGGGACAGGGAATGAAAAACTGTTTTTT. Translated, it gives CASSIPGTGNEKLFF.

The gene calls are TRBV2 and TRBJ2-7, with 8 bases aligning to TRBD1. The germline gives CDR1 SNHLY, CDR2 FYNNEI. CDR3 length: 14 amino acids. Unmatched junction bases numbered 6, after V lost 6 bases and J lost 2 bases. DNA for the CDR3: TGTGCCAGCAGCCTCGGACAGGGAACCTACGAGCAGTACTTC. This sequence encodes CASSLGQGTYEQYF.

This clone was detected only once. This rearrangement joins TRBV6-1 to TRBJ1-5; no clear D gene. The CDR3 covers 13 residues. V dropped 1 base and J dropped 5 bases, with 6 bases sitting between them. Looked up from germline, CDR1 is MNHNS and CDR2 is SASEGT. This CDR3 reads CASSEVSDQPQHF. Here the CDR3 DNA reads TGTGCCAGCAGTGAAGTGAGTGATCAGCCCCAGCATTTT.

The rearrangement uses TRBV2 and TRBJ2-1, with a weak D call TRBD2 (5 bases). CDR3 length equals 15 residues. The germline V gene encodes CDR1 SNHLY and CDR2 FYNNEI. Trimming left V 3 bases short and J 4 bases short, with 13 bases between. CDR3 protein: CASSDEVARYNEQFF. CDR3 in DNA: TGTGCCAGCAGTGATGAGGTAGCGCGGTACAATGAGCAGTTCTTC.

This clone was seen only once. CDR3 protein: CAIQTGDGNQPQHF. The CDR3 nucleotides read TGTGCCATCCAGACAGGGGATGGCAATCAGCCCCAGCATTTT. The chain couples TRBV10-3 to TRBJ1-5; 8 nucleotides line up with TRBD1. Trimming cost V 8 bases and J 2 bases; bases outside gene matches: 5. Germline V gene data show CDR1 as ENHRY and CDR2 as SYGVKD. There are 14 residues in the CDR3.

V usage is TRBV28 and J usage is TRBJ2-5; 8 bases are shared with TRBD1. Germline V gives CDR1 MDHEN, CDR2 SYDVKM. This CDR3 spans 15 amino acids. V lost 4 bases and J lost 1; bases outside the gene matches: 5. In nucleotides, the CDR3 is TGTGCCAGCAGTTGGGTCGGACAGGGCCAAGAGACCCAGTACTTC. Translating it yields CASSWVGQGQETQYF.